This T cell receptor beta chain is drawn from a study of T cell changes during pregnancy in multiple sclerosis. This CDR3 has 17 amino acids. Germline CDR1 is LGHNA and CDR2 is YNFKEQ. V lost 0 bases, J lost 5 bases, and 5 bases stayed unmatched. The data were produced by immunoSEQ multiplex PCR, yet TCRdb's version contains in-frame clones alone and is incomplete. Among some 89,000 clones listed, 85% to 95% were seen once. J is TRBJ2-2 and V is TRBV4-2; 11 positions agree with TRBD1. The TCR was taken from a female donor with multiple sclerosis, enrolled in a pregnancy study. The specimen comprised peripheral blood, sampled in the third trimester of pregnancy. CDR3 region: CASSQDGGTGGTGELFF. CDR3 DNA sequence: TGTGCCAGCAGCCAAGATGGGGGGACAGGGGGAACCGGGGAGCTGTTTTTT.